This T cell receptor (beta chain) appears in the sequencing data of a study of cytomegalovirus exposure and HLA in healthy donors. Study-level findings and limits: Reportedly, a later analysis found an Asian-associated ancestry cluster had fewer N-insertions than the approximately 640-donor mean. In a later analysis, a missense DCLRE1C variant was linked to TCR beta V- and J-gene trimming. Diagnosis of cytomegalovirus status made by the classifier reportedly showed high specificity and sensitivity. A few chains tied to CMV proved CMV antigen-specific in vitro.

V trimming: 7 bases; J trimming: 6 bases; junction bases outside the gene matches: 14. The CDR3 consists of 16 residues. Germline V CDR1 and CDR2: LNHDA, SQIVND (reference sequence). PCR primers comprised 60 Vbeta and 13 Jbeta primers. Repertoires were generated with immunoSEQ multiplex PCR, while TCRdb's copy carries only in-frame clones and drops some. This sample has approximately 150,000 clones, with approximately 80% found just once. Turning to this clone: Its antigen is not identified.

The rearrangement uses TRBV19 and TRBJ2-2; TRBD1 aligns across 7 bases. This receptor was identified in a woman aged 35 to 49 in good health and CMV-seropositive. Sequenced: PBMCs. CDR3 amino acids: CASTRFRDRMAGELFF. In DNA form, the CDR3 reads TGTGCCAGTACTCGATTCCGGGACAGAATGGCCGGGGAGCTGTTTTTT. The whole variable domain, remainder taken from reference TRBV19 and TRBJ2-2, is DGGITQSPKYLFRKEGQNVTLSCEQNLNHDAMYWYRQDPGQGLRLIYYSQIVNDFQKGDIAEGYSVSREKKESFPLTVTSAQKNPTAFYLCASTRFRDRMAGELFFGEGSRLTVL.